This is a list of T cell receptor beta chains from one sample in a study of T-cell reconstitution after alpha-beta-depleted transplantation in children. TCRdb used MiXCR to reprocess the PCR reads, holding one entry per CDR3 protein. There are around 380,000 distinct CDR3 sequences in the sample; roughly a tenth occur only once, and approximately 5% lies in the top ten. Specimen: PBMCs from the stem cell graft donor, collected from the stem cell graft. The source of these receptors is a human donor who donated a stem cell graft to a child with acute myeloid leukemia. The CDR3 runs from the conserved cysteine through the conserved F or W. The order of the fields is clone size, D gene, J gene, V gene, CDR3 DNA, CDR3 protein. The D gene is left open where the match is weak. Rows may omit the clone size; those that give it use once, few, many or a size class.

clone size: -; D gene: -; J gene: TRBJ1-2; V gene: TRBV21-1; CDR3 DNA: TGTGCCAGCGACGGGGGCTATGGCTACACCTTC; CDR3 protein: CASDGGYGYTF
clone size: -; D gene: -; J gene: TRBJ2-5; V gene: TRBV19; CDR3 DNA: TGTGCCAGTAGTATGAGCTATACCGTGGAGACCCAGTACTTC; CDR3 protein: CASSMSYTVETQYF
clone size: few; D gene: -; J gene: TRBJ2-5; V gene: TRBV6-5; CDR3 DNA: TGTGCCAGCAGTTACCTGGGACTCGAAGAGACCCAGTACTTC; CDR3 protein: CASSYLGLEETQYF
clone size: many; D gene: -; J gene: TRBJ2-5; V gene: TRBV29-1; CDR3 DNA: TGCAGCGTTGTTTGGTCGTTGGAGACCCAGTACTTC; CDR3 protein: CSVVWSLETQYF
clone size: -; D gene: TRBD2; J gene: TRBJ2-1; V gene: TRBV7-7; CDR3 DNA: TGTGCTAGCAGCTTAAGGGAGGGACCCAACCGACCTCTGGGCAATGAGCAGTTCTTC; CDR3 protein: CASSLREGPNRPLGNEQFF
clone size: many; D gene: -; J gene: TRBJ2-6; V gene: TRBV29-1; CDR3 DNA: TGCAGCGTTGACTCCGGGGCCAACGTCCTGACTTTC; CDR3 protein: CSVDSGANVLTF
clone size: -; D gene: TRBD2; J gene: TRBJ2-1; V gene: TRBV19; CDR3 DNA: TGTGCCACTCAAGCGGGAGCATCATACAATGAGCAGTTCTTC; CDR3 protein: CATQAGASYNEQFF
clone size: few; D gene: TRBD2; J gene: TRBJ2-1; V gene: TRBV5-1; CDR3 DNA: TGCGCCAGCAGCTTACCGCCTGGCGGGAGTCACAATGAGCAGTTCTTC; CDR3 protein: CASSLPPGGSHNEQFF
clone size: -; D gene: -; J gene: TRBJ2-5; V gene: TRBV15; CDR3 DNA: TGTGCCACCAGCAGAGAGGAGATGATGGGGACCCAGTACTTC; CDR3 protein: CATSREEMMGTQYF
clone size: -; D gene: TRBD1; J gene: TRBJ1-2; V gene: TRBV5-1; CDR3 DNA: TGCGCCAGCAGCCAGGGACAGGCCCCGATTTTCTACACCTTC; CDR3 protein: CASSQGQAPIFYTF
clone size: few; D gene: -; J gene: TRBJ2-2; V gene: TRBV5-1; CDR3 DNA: TGCGCCAGCAGCACAACTAGGGGAAGCACCGGGGAGCTGTTTTTT; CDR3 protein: CASSTTRGSTGELFF
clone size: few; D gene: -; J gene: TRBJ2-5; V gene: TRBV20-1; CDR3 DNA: TGCAGTGCTAGGGAGGGAGCCCTCAGAATAGAGACCCAGTACTTC; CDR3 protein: CSAREGALRIETQYF
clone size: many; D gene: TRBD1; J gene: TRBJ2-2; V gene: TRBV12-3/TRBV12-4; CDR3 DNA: TGTGCCAGCAGTTTGGGCAGGGGGCTTATCACCGGGGAGCTGTTTTTT; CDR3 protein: CASSLGRGLITGELFF
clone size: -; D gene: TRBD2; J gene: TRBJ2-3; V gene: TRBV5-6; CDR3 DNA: TGTGCCAGCAGCTTGTGGCTAGCGGGGAGCACAGATACGCAGTATTTT; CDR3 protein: CASSLWLAGSTDTQYF
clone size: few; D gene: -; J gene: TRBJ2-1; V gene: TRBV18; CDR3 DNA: TGTGCCAGCTCACCCGCTAGCATAGGCGGCAATGAGCAGTTCTTC; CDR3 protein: CASSPASIGGNEQFF
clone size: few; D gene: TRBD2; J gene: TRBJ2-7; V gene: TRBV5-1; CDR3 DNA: TGCGCCAGCAGCTTGAGCCCTCGACTAGCCCCCAACGAGCAGTACTTC; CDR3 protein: CASSLSPRLAPNEQYF
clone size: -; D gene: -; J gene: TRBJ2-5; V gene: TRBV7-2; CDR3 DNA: TGTGCCAGCCGCTCGAGGGGGGGGGAGACCCAGTACTTC; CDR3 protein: CASRSRGGETQYF